The sequence of this T cell receptor beta chain was determined in a study of blood T cell repertoires in COVID-19. Study overall: Specimens from acute and convalescent COVID-19 originated in the United States, Italy and Spain. In each case, the material was cDNA or gDNA derived from T cells, B-cell-depleted T cells, or PBMCs.

In the original processing: Scientists estimated how many nucleated cells there were by amplifying reference gene primers. Some clones are missing from TCRdb's copy, which holds only in-frame ones; the method was immunoSEQ multiplex PCR. D and trimming come from the DNA, and the V and J calls and clone size come from that table. This table has approximately 140,000 clones, almost 90% appearing once. Germline V gene data show CDR1 as KGHDR and CDR2 as SFDVKD. Between the trimmed V and J ends, which lost 5 bases and 2 bases, there was a span of 11 bases. The CDR3 runs to 14 residues. The source material was peripheral blood. This TCR came from a man aged 45-65 years with active or convalescent COVID-19. The rearrangement links TRBV24-1 to TRBJ2-5, with a weak D call TRBD2 (6 bases). CDR3 DNA sequence: TGTGCCACCAGTGCCGGGAGAGGGCAAGAGACCCAGTACTTC. Its translation: CATSAGRGQETQYF.